The 22 T cell receptor beta chains presented below share a single source sample, sequenced in a study of cytomegalovirus exposure and HLA in healthy donors. Both 60 Vbeta primers and 13 Jbeta primers went into the PCR. This table comes from immunoSEQ multiplex PCR, and its TCRdb copy is limited to in-frame clones, with some not included. The repertoire has around 140,000 clones, 75% to 85% of them found once; the top ten carry 1.5% to 2%. The sequencing sample was made of PBMCs. The receptors stem from a female donor in good health and CMV-seropositive.

CDR3 in amino acids: CASSVNDRAYEQYF. CDR3 nucleotides: TGCGCCAGCAGCGTGAACGACAGGGCCTACGAGCAGTACTTC. The rearrangement uses TRBV5-1 and TRBJ2-7, with 7 nucleotides matching TRBD1. CDR3 length: 14 amino acids. Germline V gives CDR1 SGHRS, CDR2 YFSETQ. V was pared by 4 bases and J by 2 bases, with 6 bases of the junction left unmatched. Full variable domain (outside the CDR3, taken from reference TRBV5-1 and TRBJ2-7): KAGVTQTPRYLIKTRGQQVTLSCSPISGHRSVSWYQQTPGQGLQFLFEYFSETQRNKGNFPGRFSGRQFSNSRSEMNVSTLELGDSALYLCASSVNDRAYEQYFGPGTRLTVT.

This chain uses TRBV5-6 with TRBJ2-7; D is ambiguous. The V end was cut by 0 bases, the J end by 0 bases, with 16 bases between. Germline V gene sequence: CDR1 SGHDT, CDR2 YYEEEE. The CDR3 is 17 amino acids. The CDR3 region is CASSLAGRPRSSYEQYF. The CDR3 DNA reads TGTGCCAGCAGCTTGGCCGGTCGTCCTCGTAGCTCCTACGAGCAGTACTTC.

This chain joins TRBV28 and TRBJ2-1, with TRBD1 matching over 10 bases. With 6 bases clipped from V and 12 bases from J, the junction kept 14 bases outside the gene matches. Germline CDR1 is MDHEN and CDR2 is SYDVKM. This CDR3 is 15 amino acids long. The CDR3 DNA reads as TGTGCCAGCAGCCACCCGGGACAGGGGCACAATTTGCAGTTCTTC. It encodes CASSHPGQGHNLQFF.

V is TRBV7-9 and J is TRBJ1-4; 8 bases line up with TRBD1. The CDR3 covers 16 residues. Unmatched junction bases numbered 9, after V lost 4 bases and J lost 5 bases. Germline-derived CDR1 and CDR2 are SEHNR and FQNEAQ (reference sequence). CDR3 nucleotide sequence: TGTGCCAGCAGCTCCACTGACAGGGGCAGGAATGAAAAACTGTTTTTT. Translating gives CASSSTDRGRNEKLFF.

V usage is TRBV6-6 and J usage is TRBJ2-7; no reliable D call. V shed 4 bases and J shed 6 bases, with 13 bases lying between them. Germline V lookup: CDR1 MNHNY, CDR2 SVGAGI (reference sequence). CDR3 length: 13 residues. The DNA for the CDR3 is TGTGCCAGCAGTTCGGTACCCCTCGGCGAGCAGTACTTC. It codes for CASSSVPLGEQYF.

The rearrangement joins TRBV7-9 to TRBJ2-7; 9 positions agree with TRBD1. Losses at the gene ends were 5 bases for V and 5 bases for J; bases not matched to a gene: 10. The CDR3 has 15 amino acids. Germline CDR1 SEHNR, CDR2 FQNEAQ (reference sequence). Here the CDR3 DNA reads TGTGCCAGCAGCCAACCGGGACAGGGTAGCAACGAGCAGTACTTC. It codes for CASSQPGQGSNEQYF.

The V and J genes are TRBV27 and TRBJ1-6; D perhaps matches TRBD1 (6 bases). CDR1 is MNHEY and CDR2 is SMNVEV in the germline V gene (reference sequence). The length of the CDR3 is 14 residues. Trimming removed 6 bases from V and 7 bases from J, with 13 bases in between. CDR3 sequence: CASSQTRGNSPLHF. CDR3 DNA sequence: TGTGCCAGCAGCCAGACGAGGGGGAATTCACCCCTCCACTTT.

The V call is TRBV6-1, the J call TRBJ2-7, with a tentative D call TRBD1 (5 bases). The germline V and J ends were trimmed by 5 bases and 4 bases, with 12 bases remaining between them. CDR1 and CDR2 from the germline V gene are MNHNS and SASEGT. This CDR3 spans 13 amino acids. This CDR3 is CASSTGATYEQYF. In DNA, the CDR3 is TGTGCCAGCAGTACTGGGGCTACGTACGAGCAGTACTTC.

The J gene is TRBJ2-5, the V gene TRBV5-1, with a weak D call TRBD2 (6 bases). The CDR3 has 15 amino acids. Germline V gene data show CDR1 as SGHRS and CDR2 as YFSETQ. V dropped 4 bases and J dropped 5 bases, with 18 bases sitting between them. CDR3 sequence reads: CASSLSGGPGETQYF. The DNA for the CDR3 is TGCGCCAGCAGCCTGAGCGGAGGGCCGGGGGAGACCCAGTACTTC.

The CDR3 protein is CASSASGGASDEQFF. CDR3 nucleotides: TGTGCCAGCAGCGCCAGCGGGGGGGCGTCGGATGAGCAGTTCTTC. The V gene is TRBV9, the J gene TRBJ2-1, with 10 bases aligning to TRBD2. V trimming: 3 bases; J trimming: 8 bases; junction bases outside the gene matches: 8. The CDR3 loop spans 15 amino acids. Germline-derived CDR1 and CDR2 are SGDLS and YYNGEE.

The gene calls are TRBV7-9 and TRBJ2-7; TRBD1 aligns across 12 bases. CDR1 and CDR2 (germline): SEHNR, FQNEAQ (reference sequence). The CDR3 length is 16 residues. With V trimmed by 5 bases and J by 3 bases, 8 bases remained unmatched. The CDR3: CASSQEGQGANYEQYF. The CDR3 bases are TGTGCCAGCAGCCAAGAGGGACAGGGGGCGAACTACGAGCAGTACTTC.

The rearrangement uses TRBV5-1 and TRBJ2-7, with 11 bases matching TRBD2. J was trimmed by 6 bases and V by 4 bases; bases with no gene match: 9. Germline CDR1 is SGHRS and CDR2 is YFSETQ. CDR3 length: 15 residues. CDR3 bases: TGCGCCAGCAGCGCTAGACTAGCGGGGCCCTCCGAGCAGTACTTC. This translates into CASSARLAGPSEQYF.

The V and J genes are TRBV6-6 and TRBJ2-7, with D possibly TRBD2 on 6 matching bases. The CDR3 is made up of 12 amino acids. V was trimmed by 7 bases and J by 3 bases, leaving 10 bases between them. Looked up from germline, CDR1 is MNHNY and CDR2 is SVGAGI (reference sequence). Here the CDR3 reads CASTEGSYEQYF. The DNA for the CDR3 is TGTGCCAGCACGGAGGGCAGCTACGAGCAGTACTTC.

This sequence joins TRBV5-6 and TRBJ2-7, with a tentative D call TRBD2 (6 bases). V lost 4 bases and J 2 bases, leaving 13 bases between the germline ends. There are 14 residues in the CDR3. Looked up from germline, CDR1 is SGHDT and CDR2 is YYEEEE. The CDR3 DNA follows: TGTGCCAGCAGCGTCCGGGGGACTCCCTACGAGCAGTACTTC. Its protein is CASSVRGTPYEQYF.

The chain has TRBV7-3 and TRBJ2-5, with D unresolved. The V gene lost 0 bases and the J gene lost 4 bases, with 6 bases spanning the gap. Germline V lookup: CDR1 SGHTA, CDR2 FQGTGA. The CDR3 spans 13 residues. The CDR3 protein is CASSLTLGETQYF. The CDR3 DNA reads TGTGCCAGCAGCTTAACGCTAGGAGAGACCCAGTACTTC.

This clone was counted between two and nine times. The chain employs TRBV5-5 and TRBJ2-5, with no clear D. The length of the CDR3 is 11 residues. Germline CDR1 reads SGHKS; CDR2 reads YYEKEE (reference sequence). With 4 bases removed from V and 9 bases from J, the gap between germline ends came to 10 bases. The CDR3 DNA reads as TGTGCCAGCAGCCAAGGAGCTCCCCAGTACTTC. It codes for CASSQGAPQYF.

The chain uses TRBV29-1 and TRBJ2-7; 9 bases align to TRBD1. V trimming: 6 bases; J trimming: 0 bases; junction bases outside the gene matches: 9. The CDR3 has 15 residues. In germline, CDR1 is SQVTM, CDR2 ANQGSEA. The CDR3 region is CSVGGTGWNSYEQYF. CDR3 in DNA: TGCAGCGTGGGTGGGACAGGGTGGAACTCCTACGAGCAGTACTTC.

The J gene is TRBJ2-5, the V gene TRBV28, with D possibly matching TRBD1 (6 bases). The CDR3 is 15 amino acids. Germline CDR1 MDHEN, CDR2 SYDVKM. V lost 7 bases and J lost 5, with 20 bases in between. Here the CDR3 reads CASTLMGRGSETQYF. In DNA, the CDR3 is TGTGCCAGCACCCTAATGGGCAGGGGAAGTGAGACCCAGTACTTC. Combining the CDR3 with reference TRBV28 and TRBJ2-5 gives the whole variable domain DVKVTQSSRYLVKRTGEKVFLECVQDMDHENMFWYRQDPGLGLRLIYFSYDVKMKEKGDIPEGYSVSREKKERFSLILESASTNQTSMYLCASTLMGRGSETQYFGPGTRLLVL.

The genes are TRBV28 and TRBJ1-1; 10 bases fit TRBD1. The CDR3 sequence is 16 residues long. The V segment lost 7 bases and the J segment 3 bases; nucleotides outside the gene matches: 11. Germline lookup yields CDR1 MDHEN and CDR2 SYDVKM. The CDR3 region has the DNA TGTGCCAGCACATCGACAGGGGGCAGCGGCGACACTGAAGCTTTCTTT. Its translation: CASTSTGGSGDTEAFF. Together with reference TRBV28 and TRBJ1-1, the CDR3 gives the full variable domain: DVKVTQSSRYLVKRTGEKVFLECVQDMDHENMFWYRQDPGLGLRLIYFSYDVKMKEKGDIPEGYSVSREKKERFSLILESASTNQTSMYLCASTSTGGSGDTEAFFGQGTRLTVV.

In regard to this clone: One end of the junction fails to match germline, which may point to a read error. Other DNA sequences in this sample translate to the same CDR3. V is TRBV6-5 and J is TRBJ1-1, with D possibly matching TRBD1 (6 bases). CDR3 size: 16 residues. CDR1 is MNHEY and CDR2 is SVGAGI in the germline V gene. The CDR3 DNA is TGTGCCAGCAGTTACGGGGGGGGCCCCGTGAACACTGAAGCGTTCTTT. Protein sequence: CASSYGGGPVNTEAFF.

J is TRBJ2-7 and V is TRBV28; the match to TRBD1 covers 9 bases. This CDR3 region has 15 residues. From germline, CDR1 is MDHEN and CDR2 SYDVKM. V lost 2 bases, J lost 1 base, and 3 bases stayed unmatched. The CDR3 sequence: CASSLGGQGSYEQYF. The CDR3 DNA reads TGTGCCAGCAGTTTAGGGGGACAGGGTTCCTACGAGCAGTACTTC. Variable domain in full (rest from reference TRBV28 and TRBJ2-7): DVKVTQSSRYLVKRTGEKVFLECVQDMDHENMFWYRQDPGLGLRLIYFSYDVKMKEKGDIPEGYSVSREKKERFSLILESASTNQTSMYLCASSLGGQGSYEQYFGPGTRLTVT.

The count of this clone is one. V and J are TRBV13 and TRBJ2-1; 8 nucleotides line up with TRBD2. Germline V gene data show CDR1 as PRHDT and CDR2 as FYEKMQ (reference sequence). This CDR3 comprises 16 residues. J gave up 5 bases and V 2 bases, and 8 bases lay outside the gene matches. The CDR3 DNA reads TGTGCCAGCAGCTTACCTGGCGGACTAGCCCACAATGAGCAGTTCTTC. As protein: CASSLPGGLAHNEQFF.